This TCR beta chain was retrieved from a study of cytomegalovirus exposure and HLA in healthy donors. The CDR3 totals 17 residues. Germline loops: CDR1 MGHRA, CDR2 YSYEKL. V lost 1 base and J lost 1, with 11 bases in between. Comment on this clone: What it binds is not known.

Study observations and caveats: Within the data, a cluster of highly shared sequence variants was likely a sequencing artifact. Serostatus for CMV was the only available immune exposure information. Later analysis suggested most CMV-associated TCR beta chains were HLA-restricted.

60 Vbeta and 13 Jbeta primers were used in PCR. Data came from immunoSEQ multiplex PCR; TCRdb stores just in-frame clones and leaves some out. The table lists tens of thousands of clones. This TCR was sampled from a female donor in good health and CMV-seropositive. The rearrangement links TRBV4-1 to TRBJ2-6; TRBD2 might be the D (5 bases). The specimen was PBMCs. This CDR3 is CASSQVMQRSGANVLTF. The CDR3 DNA reads TGCGCCAGCAGCCAAGTAATGCAGCGGTCTGGGGCCAACGTCCTGACTTTC.